One and the same sample provided the 22 T cell receptor beta chains below, sequenced in a study of radiation and T cells in renal cell carcinoma (dated by TCRdb to 2020 to 2022). The library was produced with the immunoSEQ multiplex PCR assay. The source is immuneACCESS, and TCRdb retained only in-frame sequences with V and J called. Part of the clones is not carried over; for the studies checked, unresolved V genes explain less than half of this, and the remainder is unexplained. The sample table shows tens of thousands of clones, and 70% to 90% are seen once. The ten largest clones represent approximately 2.4% of the sample. In light of the paper, this sample's time point label describes: blood 4 weeks post-SBRT, at nephrectomy. Per the publication, the treatment or condition label means: 15 Gy SBRT to primary tumor, nephrectomy 4 weeks later. This material consisted of blood, taken from a patient whose treatment included radiotherapy and nephrectomy. Receptors originate from a woman aged 55-69 years with renal cell carcinoma.

This clone occurred once. This chain uses TRBV9 with TRBJ2-5, with 8 bases lining up with TRBD2. CDR1 and CDR2 (germline): SGDLS, YYNGEE. Trimming removed 0 bases from V and 4 bases from J; junction bases left unmatched: 8. The CDR3 sequence is 16 residues long. DNA of the CDR3: TGTGCCAGCAGCGTAGCCGGGGGGGCCGGAGGAGAGACCCAGTACTTC. It encodes CASSVAGGAGGETQYF.

V usage is TRBV19 and J usage is TRBJ1-5, with D maybe TRBD1 (5 bases). CDR1 is LNHDA and CDR2 is SQIVND in the germline V gene (reference sequence). The CDR3 contains 15 residues. V was pared by 6 bases and J by 0 bases, with 12 bases between. The CDR3 DNA sequence: TGTGCCAGTAGCTGGACAAAAAATAGCAATCAGCCCCAGCATTTT. It codes for CASSWTKNSNQPQHF.

This chain connects TRBV5-1 to TRBJ2-7, with a weak D call TRBD2 (5 bases). V shed 0 bases and J shed 1 base, with 8 bases lying between them. Germline V lookup: CDR1 SGHRS, CDR2 YFSETQ. This CDR3 has 14 residues. CDR3 nucleotides: TGCGCCAGCAGCTTGGTCCAGCGGTCCTACGAGCAGTACTTC. Encoded protein: CASSLVQRSYEQYF.

Only one count was recorded for this clone. The chain employs TRBV28 and TRBJ2-2; 10 bases map to TRBD2. After removal of 7 bases from V and 5 bases from J, the junction contained 10 bases not matched to a gene. The CDR3 is 16 residues long. CDR1 and CDR2 from the germline V gene are MDHEN and SYDVKM. The CDR3 here is CASNPSGRGVTGELFF. The CDR3 DNA is TGTGCCAGCAACCCTAGCGGGAGAGGTGTAACCGGGGAGCTGTTTTTT.

The chain uses TRBV7-9 and TRBJ1-2; D possibly corresponds to TRBD1 (6 bases). CDR1 and CDR2 (germline): SEHNR, FQNEAQ (reference sequence). V gave up 4 bases and J gave up 4 bases, with 10 bases separating them. This CDR3 is 13 amino acids long. Here the CDR3 DNA reads TGTGCCAGCAGCTGGACAGCGAGCTATGGCTACACCTTC. It yields the protein CASSWTASYGYTF. Drawing the rest from reference TRBV7-9 and TRBJ1-2, the complete variable domain is DTGVSQNPRHKITKRGQNVTFRCDPISEHNRLYWYRQTLGQGPEFLTYFQNEAQLEKSRLLSDRFSAERPKGSFSTLEIQRTEQGDSAMYLCASSWTASYGYTFGSGTRLTVV.

The rearrangement links TRBV10-1 to TRBJ2-2; 8 nucleotides align to TRBD1. Germline-derived CDR1 and CDR2 are WNHNN and SYGVQD (reference sequence). The CDR3 extends over 16 amino acids. J was trimmed by 2 bases and V by 6 bases; bases with no gene match: 8. The CDR3 DNA reads TGCGCCAGCAGCGACTTCGACAGGGGAAACACCGGGGAGCTGTTTTTT. Residues: CASSDFDRGNTGELFF.

The chain uses TRBV13 and TRBJ2-7; D is undetermined. The germline V gene encodes CDR1 PRHDT and CDR2 FYEKMQ (reference sequence). The CDR3 runs 17 residues. Trimming took 1 base from V and 3 from J, leaving 19 bases between them. The CDR3 DNA reads as TGTGCCAGCAGCTTAGACGCCCCGGCCCCCTACGGCTACGAGCAGTACTTC. Protein product: CASSLDAPAPYGYEQYF.

This clone has a count of ten or more. The chain employs TRBV13 and TRBJ2-1; D gene unclear. The CDR3 length is 11 residues. The V and J ends lost 0 bases and 9 bases respectively, with 3 bases between them. The germline gives CDR1 PRHDT, CDR2 FYEKMQ (reference sequence). CDR3 in DNA: TGTGCCAGCAGCTTAGGCGGTGAGCAGTTCTTC. Amino acid sequence: CASSLGGEQFF.

V is TRBV19 and J is TRBJ2-1; 8 bases match TRBD1. The germline V gene has CDR1 LNHDA and CDR2 SQIVND (reference sequence). The CDR3 has 13 amino acids. J was trimmed by 5 bases and V by 7 bases; bases with no gene match: 4. The CDR3 protein is CASTSDRDNEQFF. The CDR3 nucleotides read TGTGCCAGTACCTCGGACAGGGACAATGAGCAGTTCTTC.

This clone was observed a handful of times. This rearrangement joins TRBV30 to TRBJ1-1, with D maybe TRBD1 (6 bases). V was pared by 1 base and J by 1 base, with 10 bases between. Germline lookup yields CDR1 GTSNPN and CDR2 SVGIG (reference sequence). The CDR3 length is 14 residues. CDR3 sequence (DNA): TGTGCCTGGAGTGAATTAGGGGGGAACACTGAAGCTTTCTTT. This translates into CAWSELGGNTEAFF.

V usage is TRBV27 and J usage is TRBJ2-7; a weak D match, TRBD1 (6 bases). V lost 3 bases, J lost 1 base, and 13 bases lay in between. Germline values: CDR1 MNHEY, CDR2 SMNVEV (reference sequence). The CDR3 is 15 residues long. CDR3 sequence (DNA): TGTGCCAGCAGTTTCACAGGGATGGGTTCCTACGAGCAGTACTTC. Its translation is CASSFTGMGSYEQYF.

V is TRBV7-2 and J is TRBJ2-3, with 14 bases matching TRBD2. Germline CDR1 and CDR2: SGHTA and FQGNSA. This CDR3 comprises 17 residues. Trimming at V came to 1 base and at J to 10 bases, leaving 10 bases not matched to a gene. DNA for the CDR3: TGTGCCAGCAGCTTAGTTTCGACTAGCGGGAGGGGCGCTTCGCAGTATTTT. This translates into CASSLVSTSGRGASQYF. Using reference TRBV7-2 and TRBJ2-3 for the parts outside the CDR3, the full variable domain is GAGVSQSPSNKVTEKGKDVELRCDPISGHTALYWYRQSLGQGLEFLIYFQGNSAPDKSGLPSDRFSAERTGGSVSTLTIQRTQQEDSAVYLCASSLVSTSGRGASQYFGPGTRLTVL.

The V and J genes are TRBV30 and TRBJ2-1, with TRBD2 matching 7 bases. Germline CDR1 and CDR2: GTSNPN and SVGIG (reference sequence). The V and J ends lost 5 bases and 7 bases, in that order; junction bases with no gene match: 14. The CDR3 runs 15 residues. CDR3 residues: CAWHSGAGVGNEQFF. The DNA of the CDR3 is TGTGCCTGGCACTCCGGGGCGGGAGTGGGGAATGAGCAGTTCTTC. Drawing the rest from reference TRBV30 and TRBJ2-1, the complete variable domain is SQTIHQWPATLVQPVGSPLSLECTVEGTSNPNLYWYRQAAGRGLQLLFYSVGIGQISSEVPQNLSASRPQDRQFILSSKKLLLSDSGFYLCAWHSGAGVGNEQFFGPGTRLTVL.

The chain recombines TRBV29-1 with TRBJ2-3; D uncertain. Deletions cut 5 bases from V and 0 bases from J, with 15 bases between. The CDR3 has 15 amino acids. Germline CDR1 reads SQVTM; CDR2 reads ANQGSEA. CDR3 sequence: CSVLIGKDSTDTQYF. The CDR3 DNA sequence: TGCAGCGTTTTAATAGGGAAGGATAGCACAGATACGCAGTATTTT.

A note on this clone: Its ends do not fully match the called genes, so a read error is possible. The rearrangement links TRBV7-2 to TRBJ2-1; D is unclear. This CDR3 spans 13 amino acids. CDR1 is SGHTA and CDR2 is FQGNSA in the germline V gene. CDR3 in DNA: TGTGCCAGCACCTTAGAGGTGCACAATGAGCAGTTCTTC. Translated: CASTLEVHNEQFF.

The chain has TRBV7-2 and TRBJ1-6; possibly TRBD1 for D (5 bases). Trimming shortened V by 2 bases and J by 6 bases, and 17 bases separated the two germline ends. The germline gives CDR1 SGHTA, CDR2 FQGNSA. This CDR3 is built from 17 residues. CDR3 sequence: CASSLWALGAANSPLHF. The CDR3, as DNA: TGTGCCAGCAGCTTATGGGCCCTCGGGGCCGCTAATTCACCCCTCCACTTT.

J is TRBJ2-5 and V is TRBV5-4, with TRBD2 matching over 7 bases. V trimming: 3 bases; J trimming: 5 bases; junction bases outside the gene matches: 4. The CDR3 loop spans 13 amino acids. CDR1 is SGHNT, CDR2 YYREEE, per germline (reference sequence). The CDR3 nucleotides read TGTGCCAGCAGCTACCTTAGCGGGGAGACCCAGTACTTC. This translates into CASSYLSGETQYF.

The chain recombines TRBV2 with TRBJ2-5; 13 bases align to TRBD2. The CDR3 has 15 residues. V trimming: 6 bases; J trimming: 5 bases; junction bases outside the gene matches: 6. The germline CDR1 and CDR2 sequences are SNHLY and FYNNEI. DNA for the CDR3: TGTGCCAGCAGCGGAGCGGGACTAGCGGGGGAGACCCAGTACTTC. Translating gives CASSGAGLAGETQYF.

This rearrangement joins TRBV14 to TRBJ1-4; D might be TRBD1 (5 bases). V was trimmed by 4 bases and J by 8 bases, leaving 14 bases between them. Germline assignment: CDR1 SGHDN and CDR2 FVKESK. The CDR3 runs 14 residues. This CDR3 reads CASSPDLEGEKLFF. CDR3 coding DNA: TGTGCCAGCAGCCCCGACCTAGAGGGGGAAAAACTGTTTTTT. Using reference TRBV14 and TRBJ1-4 for the parts outside the CDR3, the full variable domain is EAGVTQFPSHSVIEKGQTVTLRCDPISGHDNLYWYRRVMGKEIKFLLHFVKESKQDESGMPNNRFLAERTGGTYSTLKVQPAELEDSGVYFCASSPDLEGEKLFFGSGTQLSVL.

The chain couples TRBV7-6 to TRBJ2-7; no reliable D call. The germline V gene encodes CDR1 SGHVS and CDR2 FNYEAQ. Trimming stripped 8 bases from V and 6 bases from J, with 17 bases between. The CDR3 runs to 13 residues. Here the CDR3 reads CASQAEVKGEQYF. CDR3 bases: TGTGCCAGCCAAGCTGAGGTTAAGGGCGAGCAGTACTTC.

This clone was found a few times. The genes are TRBV29-1 and TRBJ1-2; TRBD1 matches 9 bases. Germline values: CDR1 SQVTM, CDR2 ANQGSEA. V lost 7 bases, J lost 8 bases, and 5 bases stayed unmatched. The CDR3 consists of 11 residues. The CDR3 DNA sequence: TGCAGCGAGAGGACAGGGGACGGCTACACCTTC. This gives the protein CSERTGDGYTF.

The genes are TRBV5-1 and TRBJ1-6; D is ambiguous. Trimming removed 4 bases at V and 7 bases at J, with 18 bases between. CDR3 length: 16 residues. The germline V gene has CDR1 SGHRS and CDR2 YFSETQ. CDR3 in DNA: TGCGCCAGCAGCCGACGAGATGAAAGGTCAAATTCACCCCTCCACTTT. Translation gives CASSRRDERSNSPLHF.